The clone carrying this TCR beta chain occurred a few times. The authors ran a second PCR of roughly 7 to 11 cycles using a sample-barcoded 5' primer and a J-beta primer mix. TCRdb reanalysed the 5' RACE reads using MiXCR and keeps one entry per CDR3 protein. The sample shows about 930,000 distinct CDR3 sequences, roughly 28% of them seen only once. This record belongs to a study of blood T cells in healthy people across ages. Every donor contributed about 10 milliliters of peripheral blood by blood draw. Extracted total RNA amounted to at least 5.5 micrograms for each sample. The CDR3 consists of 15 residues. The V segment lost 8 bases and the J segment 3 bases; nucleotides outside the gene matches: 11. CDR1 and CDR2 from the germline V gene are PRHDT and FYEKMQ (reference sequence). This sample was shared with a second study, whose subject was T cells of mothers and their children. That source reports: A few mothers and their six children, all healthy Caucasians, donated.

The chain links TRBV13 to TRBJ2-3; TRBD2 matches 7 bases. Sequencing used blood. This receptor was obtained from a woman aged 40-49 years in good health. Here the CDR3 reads CASHGLAVGTDTQYF. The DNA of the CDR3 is TGTGCCAGCCATGGGCTAGCGGTCGGTACAGATACGCAGTATTTT.